This T cell receptor (beta chain) was identified during a study of regulatory T cells in long-lasting Graves disease. Arm-PCR of CDR3 regions and iRepertoire HTBI primers were the basis on which TCR beta libraries were built. One entry per CDR3 protein results from TCRdb running MiXCR on the multiplex PCR reads. The sample yields around 400,000 distinct CDR3 sequences, around 15% seen once. The study's findings and limits: Fewer public clonotypes were shared by new patients (around 1,000) than by persistent patients (around 2,900).

Trimming stripped 0 bases from V and 7 bases from J, with 14 bases between. The CDR3 sequence is 14 residues long. Germline CDR1 SGHRS, CDR2 YFSETQ. Note on this clonotype: Antigen unknown.

The time point here: newly diagnosed GD, antithyroid drugs for less than 3 months. From PBMCs, RNA was extracted and then used to make the TCR library. American Thyroid Association guidelines defined Graves' disease diagnosis. Patients were from an endocrinology department in Xi'an, China. A roughly 10-milliliter sample of peripheral blood was drawn into EDTA tubes. The source material was peripheral blood mononuclear cells (PBMCs), sampled at new diagnosis, from a patient treated with antithyroid drugs. The chain recombines TRBV5-1 with TRBJ2-7; weak D call: TRBD2 (5 bases). This clonotype originated in a female donor with Graves disease. CDR3 DNA: TGCGCCAGCAGCTTGGAGGTTATTACGGGGGAGCAGTACTTC. Its translation is CASSLEVITGEQYF.